A selection of T cell receptor beta chains follows, all from one sample in a study of blood T cell repertoires in COVID-19. Clones were read by immunoSEQ multiplex PCR, and TCRdb kept only the in-frame ones, dropping some. The sample lists 150,000 to 180,000 clones; 80% to 90% were seen once. Sequencing was performed on peripheral blood. These receptors were collected from a woman in her 70s with acute or convalescent COVID-19. Each CDR3 is given with its conserved first and last residue. A D gene is named only where the DNA matches it firmly. A clone size is listed for some rows: how often the clone was seen (once, few, many), or a class if it is expanded.

.	TRBD1	TRBV6-5	TRBJ1-5	TGTGCCAGCAGGGGGACAGAACTTCAGCCCCAGCATTTT	CASRGTELQPQHF
once	.	TRBV12-3/TRBV12-4	TRBJ1-1	TGTGCCAGCAGTTTATCAGGGAGGGCTGAAGCTTTCTTT	CASSLSGRAEAFF
once	TRBD2	TRBV25-1	TRBJ2-1	TGTGCCAGCAGCAAAAGCGGGGGAGCTAATGAGCAGTTCTTC	CASSKSGGANEQFF
.	.	TRBV30	TRBJ1-1	TGTGCCTGGAGATGGGGACACTACACTGAAGCTTTCTTT	CAWRWGHYTEAFF
.	TRBD2	TRBV6-5	TRBJ2-5	TGTGCCAGCAGAGAGGGACTAGGGGGGGACCAGTACTTC	CASREGLGGDQYF
.	.	TRBV20-1	TRBJ2-5	TGCAGTGCAGAGGAGAAGACCCAGTACTTC	CSAEEKTQYF
.	TRBD1	TRBV30	TRBJ2-1	TGTGCCTGGAGTTCGGGACAGGGTATTGATGAGCAGTTCTTC	CAWSSGQGIDEQFF
.	.	TRBV12-3/TRBV12-4	TRBJ2-5	TGTGCCAGCCTCATAGCCGGGGAGACCCAGTACTTC	CASLIAGETQYF
.	.	TRBV18	TRBJ2-3	TGTGCCAGCTCACTCTTCCCCCTTGATACGCAGTATTTT	CASSLFPLDTQYF
.	.	TRBV29-1	TRBJ1-2	TGCAGTGGGGAGGATCCTAACTATGGCTACACCTTC	CSGEDPNYGYTF
.	TRBD1	TRBV2	TRBJ1-1	TGTGCCAGCAGTGGAGAGACAGGGGGCACTGAAGCTTTCTTT	CASSGETGGTEAFF
.	TRBD1	TRBV7-6	TRBJ2-2	TGTGCCAGCAGCTCTTTTCAGGGGGCTCGTTCCGGGGAGCTGTTTTTT	CASSSFQGARSGELFF
.	.	TRBV24-1	TRBJ1-5	TGTGCCACCAGTGATTCTAGACGGAGTCCATGGAGCAATCAGCCCCAGCATTTT	CATSDSRRSPWSNQPQHF
.	.	TRBV7-9	TRBJ1-4	TGTGCCAGCAGCTTAGTCGCAGGGATCAGTGAAAAACTGTTTTTT	CASSLVAGISEKLFF
.	TRBD2	TRBV2	TRBJ2-3	TGTGCCAGTGGGGGGAGCGGGGTACCTACAGATACGCAGTATTTT	CASGGSGVPTDTQYF
.	TRBD1	TRBV2	TRBJ1-5	TGTGCCAGCAGTGAACAGGGGGCGACTCAGCCCCAGCATTTT	CASSEQGATQPQHF
.	TRBD1	TRBV28	TRBJ1-3	TGTGCCAGCAGCCGATGGGACAGTAGCTCTGGAAACACCATATATTTT	CASSRWDSSSGNTIYF
.	.	TRBV4-1	TRBJ1-2	TGCGCCAGCAGCCAAGACCAGACTTATCGCGGTGGCTACACCTTC	CASSQDQTYRGGYTF
.	TRBD2	TRBV23-1	TRBJ2-1	TGCGCCAGCAGTCAATCCCCTCGGGGGGAAGTGGGCAATGAGCAGTTCTTC	CASSQSPRGEVGNEQFF
.	TRBD2	TRBV19	TRBJ2-1	TGTGCCAGTAGTATAAGGCGGGGAGCTAGCGGGTACAATGAGCAGTTCTTC	CASSIRRGASGYNEQFF
.	.	TRBV2	TRBJ1-5	TGTGCCAGCAGGGGTAACCGGGACACCAATCAGCCCCAGCATTTT	CASRGNRDTNQPQHF
once	TRBD1	TRBV7-9	TRBJ2-1	TGTGCCAGCAGCTTAAGGAGGCTAGGACAGGGGGCCAATGAGCAGTTCTTC	CASSLRRLGQGANEQFF
.	TRBD1	TRBV7-2	TRBJ2-2	TGTGCCAGCAGCCCGACAGGGTACACCGGGGAGCTGTTTTTT	CASSPTGYTGELFF